The rows below give T cell receptor beta chains drawn from one sample of a study of blood T cell repertoires in COVID-19. TCRdb's copy holds only in-frame clones and misses some; the assay was immunoSEQ multiplex PCR. The table records approximately 180,000 clones, around 90% of them present only once. Sequencing used peripheral blood. These receptors were obtained from a man aged 35-49 years with active or convalescent COVID-19. The CDR3 runs from the conserved cysteine through the conserved F or W. The D gene is left open where the match is weak. The listing skips clone size in some rows; elsewhere it reads once, few, many or a size class.

>TRBJ2-3|NA|TRBV5-1|NA
CASSPGGGDTQYF
TGCGCCAGCAGCCCGGGGGGCGGAGATACGCAGTATTTT
>TRBJ1-5|NA|TRBV18|NA
CASSGQGDQPQHF
TGTGCCAGCTCAGGTCAGGGTGATCAGCCCCAGCATTTT
>TRBJ1-4|few|TRBV10-3|NA
CAISGGAKKLFF
TGTGCCATCAGTGGCGGGGCTAAAAAACTGTTTTTT
>TRBJ1-4|few|TRBV5-5|TRBD1
CASSWGQRQPTEKLFF
TGTGCCAGCAGCTGGGGACAGAGACAACCTACTGAAAAACTGTTTTTT
>TRBJ2-7|NA|TRBV27|TRBD1
CASSTIRDRPYEQYF
TGTGCCAGCAGCACCATCCGGGACAGACCTTACGAGCAGTACTTC
>TRBJ1-1|NA|TRBV11-3|TRBD1
CASSLGTGDTEAFF
TGTGCCAGCAGCTTAGGAACAGGGGACACTGAAGCTTTCTTT
>TRBJ2-1|NA|TRBV25-1|NA
CASSPYASSYNEQFF
TGTGCCAGCAGTCCCTACGCTAGCTCCTACAATGAGCAGTTCTTC
>TRBJ2-7|NA|TRBV6-6|TRBD1
CASSAGTGNGAEQYF
TGTGCCAGCAGCGCCGGGACAGGGAACGGGGCCGAGCAGTACTTC
>TRBJ2-7|NA|TRBV7-2|NA
CASSLGAAGRSYEQYF
TGTGCCAGCAGCTTAGGGGCGGCAGGGAGGTCCTACGAGCAGTACTTC
>TRBJ2-7|NA|TRBV27|TRBD2
CASRTIAGGIYEQYF
TGTGCCAGCAGGACCATAGCGGGGGGGATATACGAGCAGTACTTC
>TRBJ2-7|NA|TRBV6-2/TRBV6-3|NA
CASSYHGAKIQQYF
TGTGCCAGCAGTTATCACGGTGCCAAGATCCAGCAGTACTTC
>TRBJ1-5|few|TRBV6-6|TRBD1
CATAGGSQPQHF
TGTGCCACTGCAGGGGGCAGTCAGCCCCAGCATTTT
>TRBJ1-2|NA|TRBV6-6|TRBD1
CASSYGTGGSYGYTF
TGTGCCAGCAGTTACGGGACAGGGGGTTCGTATGGCTACACCTTC
>TRBJ2-7|once|TRBV28|TRBD2
CASSLSYASGGSYEQYF
TGTGCCAGCAGTTTATCCTACGCTAGCGGGGGGTCATACGAGCAGTACTTC
>TRBJ1-1|NA|TRBV5-1|NA
CASSPGWGLNTEAFF
TGCGCCAGTTCCCCAGGGTGGGGATTGAACACTGAAGCTTTCTTT
>TRBJ2-1|once|TRBV11-2|NA
CASSSRGAAYNEQFF
TGTGCCAGCAGCTCCCGGGGAGCGGCATACAATGAGCAGTTCTTC
>TRBJ2-1|NA|TRBV12-5|NA
CASGRRVGNEQFF
TGTGCTAGTGGCCGACGGGTAGGCAATGAGCAGTTCTTC
>TRBJ2-7|NA|TRBV2|TRBD2
CASRPVGGGAYEQYF
TGTGCCAGCAGGCCCGTAGGCGGGGGGGCTTACGAGCAGTACTTC
>TRBJ2-3|NA|TRBV3-1/TRBV3-2|TRBD2
CASSRTSLSGRTDTQYF
TGTGCCAGCAGCCGGACTAGCCTCTCCGGTCGCACAGATACGCAGTATTTT
>TRBJ1-3|NA|TRBV7-6|NA
CASSLALGAAGNTIYF
TGTGCCAGCAGCTTAGCCTTGGGGGCTGCTGGAAACACCATATATTTT
>TRBJ2-3|NA|TRBV5-1|TRBD1
CASSLYRGEDTQYF
TGCGCCAGCAGCTTGTACAGGGGAGAAGATACGCAGTATTTT
>TRBJ1-4|NA|TRBV12-3/TRBV12-4|NA
CASSFGGKLFF
TGTGCCAGCAGTTTTGGGGGCAAACTGTTTTTT
>TRBJ2-1|NA|TRBV28|TRBD2
CASRGGAGGVDEQFF
TGTGCCAGCAGAGGGGGAGCGGGAGGTGTGGATGAGCAGTTCTTC
>TRBJ1-1|NA|TRBV10-3|NA
CAIIQELNTEAFF
TGTGCCATCATACAGGAGCTGAACACTGAAGCTTTCTTT
>TRBJ1-1|NA|TRBV2|NA
CASSGEGTTEAFF
TGTGCCAGCTCGGGCGAGGGTACAACTGAAGCTTTCTTT
>TRBJ2-2|NA|TRBV3-1/TRBV3-2|TRBD1
CASSRGQGKVGGELFF
TGTGCCAGCAGCCGAGGACAGGGGAAAGTCGGCGGGGAGCTGTTTTTT
>TRBJ1-5|NA|TRBV5-1|NA
CASSLDRNQPQHF
TGCGCCAGCAGCTTGGACAGGAATCAGCCCCAGCATTTT
>TRBJ2-2|NA|TRBV2|TRBD1
CASGGTGRDTGELFF
TGTGCCAGCGGGGGGACAGGGAGGGACACCGGGGAGCTGTTTTTT
>TRBJ1-1|NA|TRBV7-9|NA
CASRGLRDTEAFF
TGTGCCAGCAGGGGGCTAAGGGACACTGAAGCTTTCTTT
>TRBJ2-3|NA|TRBV5-1|NA
CASNPGSSTDTQYF
TGCGCCAGCAACCCGGGGTCTAGCACAGATACGCAGTATTTT
>TRBJ2-7|NA|TRBV28|NA
CASRFRGYSYEQYF
TGTGCCAGCAGGTTTCGGGGGTACTCCTACGAGCAGTACTTC
>TRBJ1-2|NA|TRBV28|NA
CASSLTGDGYTF
TGTGCCAGCAGTTTAACCGGAGATGGCTACACCTTC
>TRBJ1-5|once|TRBV2|TRBD1
CASSEALSGQQHF
TGTGCCAGCAGTGAAGCGCTATCGGGACAGCAGCATTTT
>TRBJ2-7|once|TRBV19|TRBD1
CASSIRDRGQAQYF
TGTGCCAGTAGTATAAGGGACAGGGGGCAAGCGCAGTACTTC
>TRBJ1-1|NA|TRBV18|TRBD1
CASSRGTGVNTEAFF
TGTGCCAGCTCACGCGGGACAGGCGTGAACACTGAAGCTTTCTTT
>TRBJ2-1|NA|TRBV6-4|NA
CASSDSSGSYNEQFF
TGTGCCAGCAGTGACTCTAGCGGCTCCTACAATGAGCAGTTCTTC
>TRBJ1-1|NA|TRBV6-6|NA
CASSLPGQLNTEAFF
TGTGCCAGCAGTCTTCCGGGACAACTGAACACTGAAGCTTTCTTT
>TRBJ1-6|NA|TRBV12-3/TRBV12-4|NA
CASSFSDSPLHF
TGTGCCAGCAGTTTCTCAGATTCACCCCTCCACTTT
>TRBJ2-3|NA|TRBV7-3|NA
CASSPAPPDTQYF
TGTGCCAGCAGCCCCGCGCCCCCAGATACGCAGTATTTT
>TRBJ2-2|NA|TRBV29-1|TRBD2
CSVEDTGTSGPGELFF
TGCAGCGTTGAAGATACGGGGACTAGCGGCCCCGGGGAGCTGTTTTTT
>TRBJ2-7|NA|TRBV6-5|NA
CASSWNSGGSYEQYF
TGTGCCAGCAGTTGGAACAGCGGCGGCTCCTACGAGCAGTACTTC
>TRBJ2-7|NA|TRBV5-4|TRBD1
CASSLQGSSYEQYF
TGTGCCAGCAGCTTACAGGGGTCCTCCTACGAGCAGTACTTC
>TRBJ2-1|NA|TRBV28|TRBD2
CASSHGLAGVGNEQFF
TGTGCCAGCAGTCACGGACTAGCGGGAGTGGGCAATGAGCAGTTCTTC
>TRBJ2-1|NA|TRBV19|TRBD1
CASSSPGQLYNEQFF
TGTGCCAGTAGTAGCCCGGGACAGCTCTACAATGAGCAGTTCTTC
>TRBJ1-1|few|TRBV27|NA
CASSFRSMNTEAFF
TGTGCCAGCAGTTTTCGGTCCATGAACACTGAAGCTTTCTTT
>TRBJ1-6|NA|TRBV13|NA
CASSWKGSGSPLHF
TGTGCCAGCAGCTGGAAGGGGTCTGGTTCACCCCTCCACTTT